Reported below is one TCR beta chain. There is no known antigen for this receptor. One junction end disagrees with the germline gene, perhaps due to a read error. The CDR3 covers 14 residues, taking in both the cysteine and the phenylalanine. Only the CDR3 portion is preserved as DNA: 42 bases, with reading frame beginning at the first base. CDR1 and CDR2, looked up from the germline V gene, are SNHLY and FYNNEI. The method behind the library was PCR. TCRdb records NextSeq 500 as the sequencer. Bulk TCR libraries were prepared as previously described, using TCR primers listed in Table S5. Total RNA was purified with the Qiagen AllPrep DNA/RNA kit. Reads from multiple sequencing runs of the same library were pooled before analysis. Under the source paper's analysis protocol: Only reads with exact TCR constant sequence were kept, trimmed to 150 nt, and grouped by their 12-nt molecular barcodes. Reads in each barcode group were sub-clustered using a 15% Levenshtein threshold, and a quality-weighted consensus sequence was built for each RNA molecule. Non-functional sequences were filtered out, along with any lower-count sequence sitting one edit away from another sequence. Based on a fit of two negative binomial distributions, barcode sub-clusters having less than 20% of the maximum read count were discarded. TCRdb ran its own pipeline on the public reads, namely fastp trimming at Q25 and MiXCR clone calling, and kept in-frame beta chains. Rows with a matching CDR3 protein are joined into one entry that keeps the most common DNA and genes. The V and J calls, along with clone size, are taken from TCRdb and not from the paper's own processing. The table for this sample lists about 98,000 distinct CDR3 sequences; 30% to 35% of them were counted only once. The ten most abundant clones make up 9% to 10% of the sample.

Naive CD8 T cell libraries were made from approximately 20,000 to 1,000,000 sorted cells using 10%, 30% or 50% of purified RNA. Naive CD8 T cells were FACS-sorted as CD8+CD4-CCR7+CD45RA+ on a BD FACSAria II into RLT Plus buffer. To test detection sensitivity, Jurkat RNA equivalent to over 8 TCR copies was spiked into samples of about 18,000-1,000,000 naive CD8 T cells. CD8 T cells were enriched with RosetteSep CD8+ T Cell Enrichment Cocktail and Ficoll-Paque, followed by ACK red cell lysis. The data were taken from a study of molecular identifiers for immune sequencing clone quantification (dated by TCRdb to 2016 to 2018). At the level of the whole study: For a replicate experiment, RNA from approximately 20,000 or 100,000 naive CD8 T cells was divided into five aliquots, of which four were sequenced. This methods study benchmarked molecular-identifier clustering-based TCR repertoire sequencing (MIDCIRS) and TCR RNA copy counting, using CD8 T cells to do so. What the study reported, not specific to this receptor: When barcode sub-clustering was left out, chimeric consensus sequences inflated TCR diversity, with chimeras reaching as high as 47%. In CMV-specific effector cells, clones with more than 20 RNA copies contained over 98% of molecules, whereas in naive cells such clones contained under 1% of molecules. A single cell's worth of spiked-in Jurkat TCR RNA was reported detectable even among 900,000 to 1,000,000 naive CD8 T cells. The naive libraries included spiked-in Jurkat TCR RNA (10 copies' worth), and this Jurkat TCR RNA is not part of the donor repertoire. About three recovered TCR RNA copies per cell were obtained by modeling, versus roughly 9.1 by digital PCR, implying a capture efficiency of around 28%. Identical TCR molecules sharing a barcode could cause highly expanded clone sizes to be underestimated.

The chain couples TRBV2 to TRBJ2-6; TRBD1 is a weak D gene call, 6 bases matching. The clonotype was recovered from a human donor in good health. Some libraries in this study had Jurkat cell RNA spiked in. Material: naive CD8+ T cells from blood, with Jurkat cell RNA spiked in. The cell subset or site label for this specimen denotes: FACS-sorted CD8+CD4-CCR7+CD45RA+ naive T cells. The DNA reads as follows: TGTGCCAGCAGTGAGGGGGCTGGGGCCAACGTCCTGCCTTTC. Its protein product is CASSEGAGANVLPF. Joined to the reference TRBV2 and TRBJ2-6 proteins, this CDR3 gives the full variable domain: EPEVTQTPSHQVTQMGQEVILRCVPISNHLYFYWYRQILGQKVEFLVSFYNNEISEKSEIFDDQFSVERPDGSNFTLKIRSTKLEDSAMYFCASSEGAGANVLPFGAGSRLTVL.